Listed below are T cell receptor beta chains from one sample, sequenced in a study of cytomegalovirus exposure and HLA in healthy donors. Some clones are missing from TCRdb's copy, which holds only in-frame ones; the method was immunoSEQ multiplex PCR. This repertoire shows 250,000 or so clones, 70% to 90% found once; its top ten account for 1% to 1.5%. Sequencing was done on a sample of PBMCs. The receptor set was obtained from a human donor in good health. CDR3s include the opening cysteine and the closing phenylalanine or tryptophan. The order of the fields is J gene, clone size, V gene, D gene, CDR3 DNA, CDR3 protein. A D gene is named only where the DNA matches it firmly. Clone size is stated in some rows and not others, as once, few, many or a class when expanded.

j_call: TRBJ2-7
clone_size: -
v_call: TRBV6-1
d_call: TRBD2
cdr3_nt: TGTGCCAGCAGGCTGCGACTAGCGGGAGTTAACGAGCAGTACTTC
cdr3_aa: CASRLRLAGVNEQYF

j_call: TRBJ2-2
clone_size: few
v_call: TRBV7-9
d_call: -
cdr3_nt: TGTTCCAGCACTAAGGGGGCGGGGCGAGGCACCGGGGAGCTGTTTTTT
cdr3_aa: CSSTKGAGRGTGELFF

j_call: TRBJ2-1
clone_size: -
v_call: TRBV19
d_call: -
cdr3_nt: TGTGCCAGTAGCCCCACGCGGCTACACTCCTACAATGAGCAGTTCTTC
cdr3_aa: CASSPTRLHSYNEQFF

j_call: TRBJ1-4
clone_size: once
v_call: TRBV30
d_call: TRBD1
cdr3_nt: TGTGCCTGGAGTCTCGGACAGGGAGGCCGAAAACTGTTTTTT
cdr3_aa: CAWSLGQGGRKLFF

j_call: TRBJ1-6
clone_size: -
v_call: TRBV6-5
d_call: -
cdr3_nt: TGTGCCAGCAGTTACTCGCTGACAGTCAATTCACCCCTCCACTTT
cdr3_aa: CASSYSLTVNSPLHF

j_call: TRBJ1-6
clone_size: -
v_call: TRBV6-5
d_call: -
cdr3_nt: TGTGCCAGCAGTTACACAAAGCCGGACTCCTCGCCCCTCCACTTT
cdr3_aa: CASSYTKPDSSPLHF

j_call: TRBJ2-7
clone_size: -
v_call: TRBV7-9
d_call: -
cdr3_nt: TGTGCCAGCAGCAGCAGGGGTTTCGGGCAGTACTTC
cdr3_aa: CASSSRGFGQYF

j_call: TRBJ2-1
clone_size: -
v_call: TRBV5-4
d_call: TRBD2
cdr3_nt: TGTGCCAGCAGCTTTTATCCCTGGCGGGAGGGCCCTCACAATGAGCAGTTCTTC
cdr3_aa: CASSFYPWREGPHNEQFF

j_call: TRBJ2-1
clone_size: -
v_call: TRBV5-4
d_call: -
cdr3_nt: TGTGCCAGCAGCTTGGCGTTTAATGAGCAGTTCTTC
cdr3_aa: CASSLAFNEQFF

j_call: TRBJ2-7
clone_size: -
v_call: TRBV19
d_call: -
cdr3_nt: TGTGCCAGTAGTATAGTCCCCGGGTCCAACGAGCAGTACTTC
cdr3_aa: CASSIVPGSNEQYF

j_call: TRBJ2-3
clone_size: -
v_call: TRBV9
d_call: -
cdr3_nt: TGTGCCAGCAGCGCTTTCACAGATACGCAGTATTTT
cdr3_aa: CASSAFTDTQYF

j_call: TRBJ2-5
clone_size: -
v_call: TRBV9
d_call: TRBD2
cdr3_nt: TGTGCCAGCAGCGTAGAACTGGGACTAGCCGAGACCCAGTACTTC
cdr3_aa: CASSVELGLAETQYF

j_call: TRBJ2-1
clone_size: -
v_call: TRBV15
d_call: TRBD2
cdr3_nt: TGTGCCACCAGCAGATCTCCCGGGACTAGCGGGACCCTCAATTACAATGAGCAGTTCTTC
cdr3_aa: CATSRSPGTSGTLNYNEQFF

j_call: TRBJ2-7
clone_size: -
v_call: TRBV27
d_call: TRBD2
cdr3_nt: TGTGCCAGCAGTTCCAGACTAGCAGCCTACGAGCAGTACTTC
cdr3_aa: CASSSRLAAYEQYF

j_call: TRBJ2-2
clone_size: once
v_call: TRBV7-3
d_call: -
cdr3_nt: TGTGCCAGCAGCTTAACGGGGGCAGGGGGGTTGACGGGGGAGCTGTTTTTT
cdr3_aa: CASSLTGAGGLTGELFF

j_call: TRBJ2-7
clone_size: -
v_call: TRBV9
d_call: -
cdr3_nt: TGTGCCAGCAGCGCAGAGGGGGGGGCCTACGAGCAGTACTTC
cdr3_aa: CASSAEGGAYEQYF

j_call: TRBJ2-2
clone_size: -
v_call: TRBV19
d_call: -
cdr3_nt: TGTGCCAGTAGTATTTGGCAGGGGAACACCGGGGAGCTGTTTTTT
cdr3_aa: CASSIWQGNTGELFF

j_call: TRBJ2-7
clone_size: -
v_call: TRBV7-9
d_call: -
cdr3_nt: TGTGCCAGCAGCTTATCCGTGGGGGGAGCCCTAAGTCAGTACTTC
cdr3_aa: CASSLSVGGALSQYF

j_call: TRBJ2-7
clone_size: few
v_call: TRBV6-5
d_call: TRBD2
cdr3_nt: TGTGCCAGCAGTATAAGCGGGGAAAACTACGAGCAGTACTTC
cdr3_aa: CASSISGENYEQYF

j_call: TRBJ2-2
clone_size: few
v_call: TRBV6-5
d_call: -
cdr3_nt: TGTGCCAGCAATAGAGGGCTCACGAACACCGGGGAGCTGTTTTTT
cdr3_aa: CASNRGLTNTGELFF

j_call: TRBJ2-7
clone_size: few
v_call: TRBV7-9
d_call: -
cdr3_nt: TGTGCCAGCAGCTTATTACCAACAGGAGACTACGAGCAGTACTTC
cdr3_aa: CASSLLPTGDYEQYF

j_call: TRBJ2-7
clone_size: -
v_call: TRBV11-2
d_call: -
cdr3_nt: TGTGCCAGCAGCTTTCTGTACAGCTCCTACGAGCAGTACTTC
cdr3_aa: CASSFLYSSYEQYF

j_call: TRBJ2-5
clone_size: -
v_call: TRBV7-2
d_call: -
cdr3_nt: TGTGCCAGCAGCTCCGGGAACTTAAGGGAGACCCAGTACTTC
cdr3_aa: CASSSGNLRETQYF

j_call: TRBJ2-7
clone_size: -
v_call: TRBV7-6
d_call: -
cdr3_nt: TGTGCCAGCAGCTTAGCGCCCAGCGAGAGCTCCTACGAGCAGTACTTC
cdr3_aa: CASSLAPSESSYEQYF

j_call: TRBJ2-3
clone_size: -
v_call: TRBV5-1
d_call: -
cdr3_nt: TGCGCCAGCAGCTCTGGACTCTCCACAGATACGCAGTATTTT
cdr3_aa: CASSSGLSTDTQYF

j_call: TRBJ2-6
clone_size: -
v_call: TRBV6-5
d_call: TRBD1
cdr3_nt: TGTGCCAGCAGTTACACAGGGGGCTCTGGGGCCAACGTCCTGACTTTC
cdr3_aa: CASSYTGGSGANVLTF

j_call: TRBJ2-1
clone_size: -
v_call: TRBV27
d_call: -
cdr3_nt: TGTGCCAGCAGTTTCCTAAACAATGAGCAGTTCTTC
cdr3_aa: CASSFLNNEQFF

j_call: TRBJ2-5
clone_size: -
v_call: TRBV29-1
d_call: TRBD2
cdr3_nt: TGCAGGGCGGGAGGGCCGGGCCAAGAGACCCAGTACTTC
cdr3_aa: CRAGGPGQETQYF

j_call: TRBJ1-1
clone_size: -
v_call: TRBV2
d_call: TRBD1
cdr3_nt: TGTGCCAGCAGGAGGGACAGGGGGACTGAAGCTTTCTTT
cdr3_aa: CASRRDRGTEAFF

j_call: TRBJ2-7
clone_size: -
v_call: TRBV7-9
d_call: TRBD1
cdr3_nt: TGTTCCAGCAGCCTAGTCTTGCAAACGGACAGGGGTTCCTACGAGCAGTACTTC
cdr3_aa: CSSSLVLQTDRGSYEQYF

j_call: TRBJ2-5
clone_size: -
v_call: TRBV27
d_call: -
cdr3_nt: TGTGCCAGCAGGACCATCCAGGGAAGGTCAGAGACCCAGTACTTC
cdr3_aa: CASRTIQGRSETQYF

j_call: TRBJ1-1
clone_size: -
v_call: TRBV13
d_call: -
cdr3_nt: TGTGCCAGCAGCCCAGACACCACGAACACTGAAGCTTTCTTT
cdr3_aa: CASSPDTTNTEAFF

j_call: TRBJ2-7
clone_size: few
v_call: TRBV4-1
d_call: TRBD1
cdr3_nt: TGCGCCAGCAGCCAACCGGGACAGGGCTACGAGCAGTACTTC
cdr3_aa: CASSQPGQGYEQYF